This T cell receptor (beta chain) comes out of a study of radiation and T cells in renal cell carcinoma (dated by TCRdb to the early 2020s). Looking at the study overall: In total, approximately 51 samples, comprising approximately 26 tumors and around 27 peripheral blood samples, were subjected to TCR beta sequencing. The last blood draw happened 4 weeks after radiation, timed to coincide with nephrectomy. Across all 55 or so samples, 4,016,671 unique CDR3 nucleotide sequences, encoding 2,658,974 unique CDR3 amino acid sequences, were identified. Summary of the overall study and its limitations: Because pretreatment tumor biopsies were not available, the baseline intratumoral presence of clonotypes could not be determined. An increase in top tumor clonotypes in blood was observed from baseline to 2 weeks post-radiation, followed by contraction by 4 weeks, which was taken to suggest transient expansion of tumor-resident clones. Dynamics of the blood repertoire were not tracked past 4 weeks after treatment. With a single-armed trial design, the study had no way to address how radiation dose or scheduling affects the TCR repertoire.

TCR beta libraries were generated from genomic DNA with the immunoSEQ kit, following the manufacturer's recommendations. For library preparation, a first multiplex PCR was performed with proprietary primers, followed by a second PCR in which unique barcodes were added, and bead cleanups were performed after each round. A kit-provided positive control reaction and a negative control reaction were included in every sample batch. The final libraries were assessed on an Agilent 4200 TapeStation D1000 ScreenTape, pooled by volume, and quantified by qPCR. Sequencing was performed on an Illumina NextSeq500 with a MidOutput 150-cycle cartridge, and 156 Read1 and 15 Index1 cycles were run with kit custom primers. The pooled library was loaded at 0.95 to 1 pM with around 22% PhiX control spiked in. In the source study's methods: Vendor-processed data were analyzed in R, and a clonotype was defined as all T cells sharing the same CDR3 nucleotide sequence. In the clone abundance analyses, frequencies in each sample were normalized to that sample's 10,000 most abundant clones. Public T cell clones, which averaged fewer than five per sample, were removed prior to analysis. Tumor-enriched clonotypes and baseline blood-enriched clonotypes were defined as those with an abundance difference of at least 32-fold between compartments. A beta-binomial differential abundance model was applied to find clonotypes that expanded or contracted between blood time points. Tumor-blood repertoire similarity was measured with the Baroni-Urbani and Buser coefficient, and group comparisons used two-tailed Wilcoxon tests in R. TCRdb took over this immuneACCESS table, retaining in-frame rearrangements with V and J assigned. Such tables are incomplete; in checked studies, under half of the missing clones stem from an unresolved V gene, and the remainder is unexplained. V and J calls and clone size are as listed in that table; D and trimming were resolved from the DNA. Counted in this sample were some 150,000 clones; around 88% of them appeared once. 15% to 20% of the sample lies in the top ten.

Details on this clone: Its antigen specificity is not known. Base qualities are not provided; no much larger clone lies one nucleotide away.

CDR3 length: 14 amino acids, cysteine to phenylalanine. This entry keeps only the CDR3 DNA: 42 bases, framed from base 1. Reading the germline V gene (reference sequence) gives CDR1 SGHNT and CDR2 YYREEE. Trimming takes 4 bases from V and 1 base from J, and the germline ends sit 11 bases apart. This specimen's time point label, interpreted: blood 4 weeks post-SBRT, at nephrectomy. The treatment or condition label here, explained by the study, means: 15 Gy SBRT to primary tumor, nephrectomy 4 weeks later. Samples were obtained from a clinical trial, in which 15 Gy stereotactic body radiation therapy was delivered to primary renal cell carcinomas and nephrectomy was performed 4 weeks later. To follow tumor-enriched clonotypes, peripheral blood was collected serially from radiation-treated patients at baseline and again at 2 weeks and 4 weeks after SBRT. Every patient's renal cell carcinoma showed clear cell pathology. Genomic DNA for TCR sequencing was prepared using the QIAamp DNA Blood Mini Kit (Qiagen). Only samples passing all quality control checks were included in the analyses.

The chain couples TRBV5-4 to TRBJ1-1, with no D gene named confidently. Sequenced here: blood, sampled from a patient whose treatment included radiotherapy and nephrectomy. This receptor was obtained from a woman in her forties or fifties with renal cell carcinoma. The CDR3 reads as follows: CASSPSIKNTEAFF. DNA sequence: TGTGCCAGCAGCCCGTCGATTAAGAACACTGAAGCTTTCTTT.